A selection of T cell receptor beta chains follows, all from one sample in a study of blood T cell repertoires in COVID-19. Repertoires were generated with immunoSEQ multiplex PCR, while TCRdb's copy carries only in-frame clones and drops some. The sample carries 100,000 to 150,000 clones, 84% recorded once. Sequenced input: peripheral blood. These receptors were obtained from a man in his 60s with acute or convalescent COVID-19. CDR3s include the opening cysteine and the closing phenylalanine or tryptophan. The D gene is left open where the match is weak. Not all rows give a size; the values are once, few, many and, for expanded clones, a class.

v_gene	j_gene	len	d_gene	abundance	CDR3nt	CDR3aa
TRBV10-3	TRBJ2-1	18	TRBD1	-	TGTGCCATCAGTGAGTCGATTGTACCGGGACAGTCAGACAATGAGCAGTTCTTC	CAISESIVPGQSDNEQFF
TRBV5-1	TRBJ2-7	16	TRBD2	-	TGCGCCAGCAGCCGTGAATTGGGACTAGCGGTCTACGAGCAGTACTTC	CASSRELGLAVYEQYF
TRBV28	TRBJ1-3	14	-	few	TGTGCCACCGAAAGTCCCCAGGGCCGAAACACCATATATTTT	CATESPQGRNTIYF
TRBV6-5	TRBJ2-7	15	TRBD2	-	TGTGCCAGCAGTCGCCCGGGACTAGGGTCCTACGAGCAGTACTTC	CASSRPGLGSYEQYF
TRBV9	TRBJ1-3	15	-	once	TGTGCCAGCAGCGTAGGTCTACCGGGAGGAAACACCATATATTTT	CASSVGLPGGNTIYF
TRBV9	TRBJ1-1	13	-	once	TGTGCCAGCAGCCCTCTCGGGGAGACGACGGCTTTCTTT	CASSPLGETTAFF
TRBV6-1	TRBJ1-6	13	-	-	TGTGCCAGCTGGAGCTCCTATAATTCACCCCTCCACTTT	CASWSSYNSPLHF
TRBV2	TRBJ2-7	13	TRBD1	-	TGTGCCAGCAGCTGGACAGGGGGCTACGAGCAGTACTTC	CASSWTGGYEQYF
TRBV5-1	TRBJ1-1	16	-	-	TGCGCCAGCAGGACGGAAACAGGGTGGCGGAACACTGAAGCTTTCTTT	CASRTETGWRNTEAFF
TRBV24-1	TRBJ2-3	16	TRBD2	-	TGTGCCACCAGTGACCCGACTAGCGGGGGTGGAGATACGCAGTATTTT	CATSDPTSGGGDTQYF
TRBV9	TRBJ2-2	16	-	few	TGTGCCAGCAGCGTAGTAGCAGGGGCGAACACCGGGGAGCTGTTTTTT	CASSVVAGANTGELFF
TRBV6-4	TRBJ1-2	17	TRBD1	-	TGTGCCAGCAGTGACTCGGGACAGGGCCTAACCCCGCATGGCTACACCTTC	CASSDSGQGLTPHGYTF
TRBV19	TRBJ1-5	15	-	-	TGTGCCAGTAGGGCTGCCCCCCTTCAGGGCCGGCCCCAGCATTTT	CASRAAPLQGRPQHF
TRBV5-1	TRBJ1-2	13	-	-	TGCGCCAGCAGCACCGATGAGATCCGGGGCTACACCTTC	CASSTDEIRGYTF
TRBV5-1	TRBJ2-1	15	TRBD2	once	TGCGCCAGCAGCGGGACTAGCGGGATTGATAATGAGCAGTTCTTC	CASSGTSGIDNEQFF
TRBV30	TRBJ1-4	14	TRBD1	-	TGTGCCTGGAGTTCTGACAGGGGGCGAGAAAAACTGTTTTTT	CAWSSDRGREKLFF
TRBV7-8	TRBJ2-5	15	TRBD2	-	TGTGCCAGCAGCCCGCGGGAGGGCGGGGGGAAGACCCAGTACTTC	CASSPREGGGKTQYF
TRBV27	TRBJ1-6	14	TRBD1	-	TGTGCCAGCAGTCCGGGACAGGGTTTGACACCCCTCCACTTT	CASSPGQGLTPLHF
TRBV6-5	TRBJ1-1	16	-	once	TGTGCCAGCAGTTCAGGACAGACCAACATGAACACTGAAGCTTTCTTT	CASSSGQTNMNTEAFF
TRBV5-6	TRBJ1-5	15	TRBD1	-	TGTGCCAGCAGACTACAGGGGGCACTCAATCAGCCCCAGCATTTT	CASRLQGALNQPQHF
TRBV5-4	TRBJ2-5	15	-	-	TGTGCCAGCAGCTTGGCTGGGGGGGCCCGGGAGACCCAGTACTTC	CASSLAGGARETQYF
TRBV6-5	TRBJ1-6	13	-	-	TGTGCCAGCAGACGCTCAGGGGATTCACCCCTCCACTTT	CASRRSGDSPLHF